The source of this T cell receptor beta chain is a study of regulatory T cells in long-lasting Graves disease. CDR3 length equals 14 residues. Trimming at V came to 5 bases and at J to 6 bases, leaving 8 bases not matched to a gene. The germline V gene has CDR1 MDHEN and CDR2 SYDVKM. To make TCR beta libraries, researchers used iRepertoire HTBI primers and Arm-PCR of CDR3 regions. One entry per CDR3 protein, called by TCRdb with MiXCR from the multiplex PCR reads. The repertoire has a few hundred thousand distinct CDR3 sequences, roughly a quarter of them found once; the top ten carry about a quarter. The table lists this clonotype with a few counts. Specified time point: persistent/refractory GD, antithyroid drugs over 5 years with positive TRAb. The TCR library used RNA extracted from PBMCs.

The V gene is TRBV28, the J gene TRBJ2-7, with 9 bases that match TRBD1. Here the sequenced sample was peripheral blood mononuclear cells (PBMCs), taken when the disease was refractory, from a patient treated with antithyroid drugs. The receptor's source is a female donor with Graves disease. DNA of the CDR3: TGTGCCAGCAGTCCCAACAGGGGGCATCGCGAGCAGTACTTC. Its protein is CASSPNRGHREQYF.